The next 16 T cell receptor beta chains were all read from a single sample in a study of T-cell memory formation after mild COVID-19. TCRdb independently ran MiXCR on the 5' RACE reads; one entry per CDR3 protein. The sample gives more than 25,000 distinct CDR3 sequences, 16% of which show up once; 1.4% is in the top ten. Material: PBMCs or a T cell subset sorted from them (not recorded which). These receptors all stem from an adult who had mild COVID-19 (a few samples of this study predate the infection). Cell type and time point are not known.

The chain uses TRBV3-1 and TRBJ1-2, with D unresolved. Germline V gene sequence: CDR1 LGHDT, CDR2 YNNKEL (reference sequence). The CDR3 loop spans 12 amino acids. V was cut by 6 bases and J by 2 bases, with 7 bases left in between. The CDR3 is CASSTRNYGYTF. Here the CDR3 DNA reads TGTGCCAGCAGTACAAGGAACTATGGCTACACCTTC.

The chain joins TRBV7-6 to TRBJ1-2; D not certain. V shed 2 bases and J shed 6 bases, with 13 bases lying between them. Germline CDR1 SGHVS, CDR2 FNYEAQ. This CDR3 has 14 amino acids. CDR3 sequence reads: CASSLTPGFDGYTF. CDR3 DNA: TGTGCCAGCAGCTTAACCCCGGGTTTTGATGGCTACACCTTC.

This clonotype occurred many times. The chain carries TRBV6-5 and TRBJ2-2; 8 bases match TRBD1. Germline CDR1 and CDR2: MNHEY and SVGAGI. V shed 6 bases and J 3 bases; nucleotides not matched to a gene: 12. CDR3 length equals 17 residues. CDR3 DNA: TGTGCCAGCAGCCCCGGTTCCGGACAGGGATACACCGGGGAGCTGTTTTTT. Translation: CASSPGSGQGYTGELFF.

V usage is TRBV7-6 and J usage is TRBJ2-1, with 14 nucleotides matching TRBD2. The CDR3 extends over 16 amino acids. Trimming cost V 8 bases and J 7 bases; bases outside gene matches: 10. Germline CDR1 and CDR2: SGHVS and FNYEAQ. CDR3 sequence (DNA): TGTGCCAGCGCGACTAGCGGGAGGGGACCGGGGAATGAGCAGTTCTTC. Its translation: CASATSGRGPGNEQFF.

Ten or more counts support this clonotype. V gene TRBV14 combines with J gene TRBJ2-3; no firm D call. Germline V lookup: CDR1 SGHDN, CDR2 FVKESK. This CDR3 is 14 amino acids long. The V end was cut by 1 base, the J end by 1 base, with 6 bases between. CDR3 DNA: TGTGCCAGCAGCCAAGTTGTAGGCACAGATACGCAGTATTTT. Its protein product is CASSQVVGTDTQYF.

This clonotype was seen at least ten times. The gene calls are TRBV5-1 and TRBJ2-4; 8 nucleotides align to TRBD1. The CDR3 spans 17 residues. Germline V lookup: CDR1 SGHRS, CDR2 YFSETQ. V shed 3 bases and J 0 bases; nucleotides not matched to a gene: 8. This chain's CDR3 is CASSSGQGPLAKNIQYF. The CDR3, as DNA: TGCGCCAGCAGCTCCGGACAGGGACCCCTAGCCAAAAACATTCAGTACTTC.

V usage is TRBV5-1 and J usage is TRBJ2-1; no clear D. The CDR3 runs to 15 residues. CDR1 and CDR2 (germline): SGHRS, YFSETQ. Between the trimmed V and J ends, which lost 1 base and 0 bases, there was a span of 8 bases. The CDR3 loop is CASSLLQLSYNEQFF. The CDR3 nucleotides are TGCGCCAGCAGCTTGTTACAGCTCTCCTACAATGAGCAGTTCTTC.

By its share, this clonotype is medium-sized (0.01 to 0.1%). The rearrangement links TRBV29-1 to TRBJ1-2; D ambiguous. Per the germline V gene, CDR1 is SQVTM and CDR2 is ANQGSEA. The CDR3 spans 12 residues. V was trimmed by 1 base and J by 8 bases, leaving 11 bases between them. In DNA, the CDR3 is TGCAGCGTTGAAGTGGACGTCGGGGGCTACACCTTC. As protein: CSVEVDVGGYTF.

In this sample, this clonotype turned up many times. The rearrangement links TRBV7-7 to TRBJ2-2; D call uncertain. CDR1 SSHAT and CDR2 FNYEAQ come from the germline V gene (reference sequence). This CDR3 spans 13 amino acids. V was shortened by 0 bases and J by 5 bases, with 4 bases between the two germline ends. The CDR3 coding sequence is TGTGCCAGCAGCTTAGCTTTAACCGGGGAGCTGTTTTTT. Its translation is CASSLALTGELFF.

This clonotype was counted ten times or more. The CDR3 here is CASSYISGGQFF. CDR3 sequence (DNA): TGTGCCAGCAGCTACATTAGCGGGGGTCAGTTCTTC. The rearrangement joins TRBV11-3 to TRBJ2-1, with TRBD2 matching over 9 bases. Germline values: CDR1 SGHNT, CDR2 YENEEA. With V trimmed by 4 bases and J by 13 bases, 5 bases remained unmatched. The length of the CDR3 is 12 residues.

This clonotype was seen many times. The gene calls are TRBV19 and TRBJ2-4, with D unclear. Trimming took off 4 bases at V and 2 bases at J, with 6 bases between the two ends. The CDR3 has 13 amino acids. Germline V gives CDR1 LNHDA, CDR2 SQIVND (reference sequence). CDR3 residues: CASSTGPKNIQYF. CDR3 nucleotide sequence: TGTGCCAGTAGTACAGGCCCCAAAAACATTCAGTACTTC.

This clonotype was found many times. This chain connects TRBV5-1 to TRBJ2-5; D remains ambiguous. CDR3 length: 14 residues. Germline V gene data show CDR1 as SGHRS and CDR2 as YFSETQ. Trimming stripped 4 bases from V and 4 bases from J, with 14 bases between. CDR3 region: CASSVVASRETQYF. The CDR3 DNA reads TGCGCCAGCAGCGTAGTGGCGAGTCGAGAGACCCAGTACTTC. Full variable domain (rest looked up from reference TRBV5-1 and TRBJ2-5): KAGVTQTPRYLIKTRGQQVTLSCSPISGHRSVSWYQQTPGQGLQFLFEYFSETQRNKGNFPGRFSGRQFSNSRSEMNVSTLELGDSALYLCASSVVASRETQYFGPGTRLLVL.

This clonotype was seen repeatedly, ten times or more. The chain combines TRBV7-2 with TRBJ2-7; 7 bases are a match to TRBD2. This CDR3 spans 17 amino acids. The germline V gene encodes CDR1 SGHTA and CDR2 FQGNSA. With 0 bases clipped from V and 0 bases from J, the junction kept 8 bases outside the gene matches. CDR3 amino acids: CASSLAHGEGTSYEQYF. Here the CDR3 DNA reads TGTGCCAGCAGCTTAGCGCACGGGGAGGGGACCTCCTACGAGCAGTACTTC.

At least ten counts were recorded for this clonotype. J is TRBJ2-7 and V is TRBV7-2; TRBD1 matches 9 bases. The CDR3 loop spans 15 amino acids. Per germline, CDR1 SGHTA and CDR2 FQGNSA. Trimming took 3 bases from V and 2 from J; bases not matched to a gene: 5. For the CDR3, the DNA is TGTGCCAGCAGCTTCCCGGGACAGGGAACCTACGAGCAGTACTTC. This encodes CASSFPGQGTYEQYF. Based on the CDR3 plus reference TRBV7-2 and TRBJ2-7, the full variable domain is GAGVSQSPSNKVTEKGKDVELRCDPISGHTALYWYRQSLGQGLEFLIYFQGNSAPDKSGLPSDRFSAERTGGSVSTLTIQRTQQEDSAVYLCASSFPGQGTYEQYFGPGTRLTVT.

The table lists this clonotype with many counts. The chain links TRBV25-1 to TRBJ2-5; possibly TRBD1 for D (6 bases). V lost 1 base and J 4 bases, leaving 13 bases between the germline ends. The CDR3 totals 15 residues. Per germline, CDR1 MGHDK and CDR2 SYGVNS. The CDR3 coding sequence is TGTGCCAGCAGTGAATCCCCAGGGGCGGGAGAGACCCAGTACTTC. Its translation: CASSESPGAGETQYF.

This clonotype was found many times. The chain recombines TRBV5-6 with TRBJ2-1; possibly TRBD1 or TRBD2 for D (5 bases each). The length of the CDR3 is 19 residues. Germline CDR1 is SGHDT and CDR2 is YYEEEE. V was cut by 3 bases and J by 6 bases, with 28 bases left in between. CDR3 sequence: CASSSNPLGSGIRGNEQFF. The CDR3 DNA reads TGTGCCAGCAGCTCGAACCCCCTGGGATCCGGGATAAGGGGCAATGAGCAGTTCTTC. Variable domain in full (rest from reference TRBV5-6 and TRBJ2-1): DAGVTQSPTHLIKTRGQQVTLRCSPKSGHDTVSWYQQALGQGPQFIFQYYEEEERQRGNFPDRFSGHQFPNYSSELNVNALLLGDSALYLCASSSNPLGSGIRGNEQFFGPGTRLTVL.